This is a list of T cell receptor beta chains from one sample in a study of blood T cell repertoires in COVID-19. The protocol was immunoSEQ multiplex PCR, while the TCRdb copy is restricted to in-frame clones and leaves out a portion. Among approximately 280,000 clones listed, about four fifths were seen once. Material: PBMCs or T cells enriched from blood (not recorded which). These receptors all come from a middle-aged man who had been exposed to COVID-19. Each CDR3 is given with its conserved first and last residue. The order of the fields is D gene, V gene, clone size, J gene, CDR3 DNA, CDR3 protein. A D gene is named only where the DNA matches it firmly. Clone size is given for some rows only: seen once, a few or many times, or a class if the clone is expanded.

NA	TRBV27	NA	TRBJ2-2	TGTGCCAGCAGTTTAGTCGAGGCGTGGGACACCGGGGAGCTGTTTTTT	CASSLVEAWDTGELFF
TRBD2	TRBV10-3	NA	TRBJ2-3	TGTGCCATCAAGGCGGGAGGTGGGTCAGATACGCAGTATTTT	CAIKAGGGSDTQYF
NA	TRBV19	NA	TRBJ1-5	TGTGCCAGTAGCCTGTCCGGGAATCTTTGGCAGCCCCAGCATTTT	CASSLSGNLWQPQHF
TRBD2	TRBV6-5	once	TRBJ2-2	TGTGCCAGCAGCCTAGCGGGAGCGTCCGGGGAGCTGTTTTTT	CASSLAGASGELFF
TRBD1	TRBV6-1	NA	TRBJ1-5	TGTGCCAGCAGTGAGACAGGGCCAGTGGAGCCCCAGCATTTT	CASSETGPVEPQHF
TRBD1	TRBV28	NA	TRBJ1-4	TGTGCCAGCAGGGTAAACAGGGGTCGGGAAAAACTGTTTTTT	CASRVNRGREKLFF
TRBD1	TRBV11-2	NA	TRBJ2-7	TGTGCCAGCAGCAAACGGACAGGGGACTACGAGCAGTACTTC	CASSKRTGDYEQYF
NA	TRBV13	NA	TRBJ1-4	TGTGCCAGCAGCTTGGAAGGACACCTCAAGGGGGAAAAACTGTTTTTT	CASSLEGHLKGEKLFF
NA	TRBV2	NA	TRBJ1-2	TGTGCCAGCAGTCCGGGACAAAACTATGGCTACACCTTC	CASSPGQNYGYTF
TRBD1	TRBV2	NA	TRBJ1-1	TGTGCCCTCCGTGAGGGGGCTAGGACTGAAGCTTTCTTT	CALREGARTEAFF
NA	TRBV14	NA	TRBJ1-1	TGTGCCAGCAGCCAAGCAGGAATGAACACTGAAGCTTTCTTT	CASSQAGMNTEAFF
NA	TRBV7-9	NA	TRBJ2-7	TGTGCCAGCAGCTTACACGGGATCGCCTACGAGCAGTACTTC	CASSLHGIAYEQYF
NA	TRBV12-5	NA	TRBJ1-3	TGTGCTAGTGGTTTGGGTCACGGGGGCTCTGGAAACACCATATATTTT	CASGLGHGGSGNTIYF
TRBD1	TRBV6-5	NA	TRBJ1-2	TGTGCCAGCAGCCGAAGACAGGGGGGGGCCTATGGCTACACCTTC	CASSRRQGGAYGYTF
TRBD2	TRBV7-7	NA	TRBJ2-1	TGTGCTAGCAGCTTGTCCACGGGAGGGTACAATGAGCAGTTCTTC	CASSLSTGGYNEQFF
NA	TRBV30	NA	TRBJ1-2	TGTGCCTGGAGTCCGGGGTCGACCTATGGCTACACCTTC	CAWSPGSTYGYTF
NA	TRBV5-6	few	TRBJ2-1	TGTGCCAGCAGCCTAAACAATGAGCAGTTCTTC	CASSLNNEQFF
NA	TRBV20-1	NA	TRBJ2-1	TGCAGTGCTCTAATCGACTCGCCGCAGTTCTTC	CSALIDSPQFF
TRBD2	TRBV7-3	NA	TRBJ2-1	TGTGCCAGCAGCTTGAATCTCGGGGGGACTTTGTTCTTC	CASSLNLGGTLFF
TRBD1	TRBV5-1	NA	TRBJ1-2	TGCGCCAGCAGCTTGAGACAGGGGTTAAACTATGGCTACACCTTC	CASSLRQGLNYGYTF
NA	TRBV7-6	NA	TRBJ1-1	TGTGCCAGCAGCTCGGACCCTGGCGACAGGTGGGGTCCGGGAGCTTTCTTT	CASSSDPGDRWGPGAFF
NA	TRBV19	NA	TRBJ1-2	TGTGCCAGTACAATCGACAGGAACTATGGCTACACCTTC	CASTIDRNYGYTF
TRBD1	TRBV6-5	few	TRBJ1-2	TGTGCCAGCAGTTACGACACAGGGGGGGCTAACTATGGCTACACCTTC	CASSYDTGGANYGYTF
NA	TRBV5-1	NA	TRBJ2-6	TGCGCCAGCAGCTTGACAGGGATTGGGGCCAACGTCCTGACTTTC	CASSLTGIGANVLTF
TRBD1	TRBV7-9	NA	TRBJ1-6	TGTGCCAGCAGCTTAGGGACAGGGGCTGCTAATTCACCCCTCCACTTT	CASSLGTGAANSPLHF
NA	TRBV7-2	once	TRBJ1-4	TGTGCCAGCAGCCACAACCCAACGGCAGGCGGGCGGGGTGAAAAACTGTTTTTT	CASSHNPTAGGRGEKLFF
NA	TRBV12-3/TRBV12-4	NA	TRBJ1-3	TGTGCCAGCAGGCCCAGCTCTGGAAACACCATATATTTT	CASRPSSGNTIYF
NA	TRBV3-1/TRBV3-2	once	TRBJ2-7	TGTGCCAGCAGCCAAGTGGTGTTACTAGCAGTCAACGAGCAGTACTTC	CASSQVVLLAVNEQYF
NA	TRBV7-3	NA	TRBJ2-7	TGTGCCAGCAGCTTAAGCGGGACCGCTACAGTGCAGTACTTC	CASSLSGTATVQYF
NA	TRBV11-3	NA	TRBJ2-5	TGTGCCAGCACGGCGGGCCCCCAAGAGACCCAGTACTTC	CASTAGPQETQYF
NA	TRBV29-1	NA	TRBJ2-2	TGCAGCGTCGGCAGGGGGGCATTTTCCGGGGAGCTGTTTTTT	CSVGRGAFSGELFF
NA	TRBV19	NA	TRBJ2-7	TGTGCCAGTAGTATAGAACCCCTAGGTTCCTACGAGCAGTACTTC	CASSIEPLGSYEQYF
TRBD1	TRBV5-8	few	TRBJ1-5	TGTGCCAGCAGCCCCGGGACAGGGGGCGAGCCCCAGCATTTT	CASSPGTGGEPQHF
TRBD1	TRBV9	few	TRBJ2-7	TGTGCCAGCAGCGTGTCGACAGGGGGCATCAACGAGCAGTACTTC	CASSVSTGGINEQYF
NA	TRBV24-1	NA	TRBJ2-5	TGTGCCACCAGTGTCCCTCGCAGAGGAGGAGAGACCCAGTACTTC	CATSVPRRGGETQYF
TRBD1	TRBV28	NA	TRBJ2-5	TGTGCCAGCATCTTGGGGCCGGGACAGGGAGGGGAGACCCAGTACTTC	CASILGPGQGGETQYF
TRBD2	TRBV27	NA	TRBJ2-7	TGTGCCAGCAGTCCACCGTTTAGCGGGAGTGACTCCTACGAGCAGTACTTC	CASSPPFSGSDSYEQYF
NA	TRBV3-1/TRBV3-2	once	TRBJ1-1	TGTGCCAGCGAAGGGGAAACTGAAGCTTTCTTT	CASEGETEAFF
NA	TRBV9	NA	TRBJ2-7	TGTGCCAGCAGCCCACAGTTGGACAGTGCCTACGAGCAGTACTTC	CASSPQLDSAYEQYF
NA	TRBV7-9	NA	TRBJ1-1	TGTGCCAGCAGCGCACAGAGATTAACAAACACTGAAGCTTTCTTT	CASSAQRLTNTEAFF
NA	TRBV19	NA	TRBJ2-3	TGTGCCAGTAGTTCTGGAGGGGCGCAGTATTTT	CASSSGGAQYF
NA	TRBV7-6	NA	TRBJ2-3	TGTGCCAGCAGCTTAGCTTATCCGGGACTCCACACAGATACGCAGTATTTT	CASSLAYPGLHTDTQYF
NA	TRBV7-8	NA	TRBJ1-2	TGTGCCAGCAGCTTAGCCAGCTATGGCTACACCTTC	CASSLASYGYTF
NA	TRBV7-7	NA	TRBJ2-1	TGTGCTAGCAGCCAGTCCATAGCGGACAATGAGCAGTTCTTC	CASSQSIADNEQFF
TRBD1	TRBV27	NA	TRBJ2-1	TGTGCCAGCAGCCCGGTCGGTAGGGGGCTGTCTAGTTTCGATGAGCAGTTCTTC	CASSPVGRGLSSFDEQFF
NA	TRBV30	NA	TRBJ2-5	TGTGCCTGGAGTGTACTCCCTAGGTTTACTGTAGAGACCCAGTACTTC	CAWSVLPRFTVETQYF
NA	TRBV6-5	few	TRBJ1-4	TGTGCCAGCAGTTACTCGCGGGACGCCAGCAATGAAAAACTGTTTTTT	CASSYSRDASNEKLFF
NA	TRBV13	NA	TRBJ1-1	TGTGCCAGCAGCTCCACCTTGACGGAGGAAGCTTTCTTT	CASSSTLTEEAFF
NA	TRBV30	NA	TRBJ1-2	TGTGCCTGGAGTGTGCAGGGAAGTTATGGCTACACCTTC	CAWSVQGSYGYTF